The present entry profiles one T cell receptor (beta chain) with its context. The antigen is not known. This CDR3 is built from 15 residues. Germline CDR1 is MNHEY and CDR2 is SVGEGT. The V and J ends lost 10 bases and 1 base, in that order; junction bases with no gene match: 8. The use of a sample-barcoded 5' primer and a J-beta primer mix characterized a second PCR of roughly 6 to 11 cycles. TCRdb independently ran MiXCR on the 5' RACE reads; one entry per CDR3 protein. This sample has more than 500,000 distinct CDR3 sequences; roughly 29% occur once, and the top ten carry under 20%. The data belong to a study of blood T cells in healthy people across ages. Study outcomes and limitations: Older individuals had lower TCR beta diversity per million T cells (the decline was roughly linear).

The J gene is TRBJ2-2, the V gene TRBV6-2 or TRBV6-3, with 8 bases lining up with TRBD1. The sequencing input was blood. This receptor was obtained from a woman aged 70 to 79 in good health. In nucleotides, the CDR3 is TGTGCCACCAGGACAGGGTTGGGGAACACCGGGGAGCTGTTTTTT. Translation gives CATRTGLGNTGELFF.